This T cell receptor (beta chain) appears in the sequencing data of a study of T cells in Graves' hyperthyroidism and ophthalmopathy (dated by TCRdb to about 2019). With regard to the full study: Peripheral blood samples were taken at initial diagnosis, before any treatment was given. To identify distinguishing TCR V-J signatures, a discovery cohort of about 100 patients was used, comprising 43 with Graves' ophthalmopathy and around 57 with stable Graves' hyperthyroidism. Prospective prediction of ophthalmopathy was tested in an independent validation cohort consisting of about 19 hyperthyroidism patients and some 17 patients who later progressed to ophthalmopathy. For training and testing, the 100 or so patients in the discovery cohort were randomly divided in a 7:3 ratio. In addition, the study compared T-cell repertoires in thyroid tissue and in blood from a handful of Graves' hyperthyroidism patients. Once sampling was done, hyperthyroidism patients were given methimazole at a starting dose of 30 mg daily, whereas ophthalmopathy patients were given high-dose intravenous methylprednisolone. TCR Vbeta CDR3 sequencing of 120 to 150 peripheral blood samples (under 45 ophthalmopathy, some 75 hyperthyroidism and roughly 17 progressor patients) is reported in the paper.

The table lists this clonotype with many counts. The antigen it binds to is not known. Base qualities are missing; no much larger clone stands one base away. Ophthalmopathy patients had moderately to severely active disease, Clinical Activity Score of at least 3, NOSPECS grade of at least 4, and duration under 3 months. Any patient with an uncontrolled infection, another autoimmune disease, pregnancy or lactation was excluded. Diagnoses relied on clinical symptoms, serum thyroxine and TRAb, thyroid ultrasound and orbital computed tomography. PBMCs were separated from 7.5 to 10 ml of fresh peripheral blood using Ficoll-Paque density gradient centrifugation. Total RNA was extracted with Trizol reagent, and quality was checked on an Agilent 2100 Bioanalyzer. What the work shows at the level of the full study, not this receptor alone: Blood samples also contained most of the expanded thyroid clonotypes (frequency above 0.001), which suggests that blood repertoires may reflect thyroid immune responses. No statistical method was used to set the sample size in advance, and investigators knew the group allocation. In validation, the model predicted progression to ophthalmopathy with approximately 70% sensitivity and roughly 72% specificity, a median of around six months before onset. A model built on a 13 V-J signature distinguished ophthalmopathy from stable hyperthyroidism, reaching about 88% sensitivity and 81.08% specificity in cross-validation and 80%/75% in testing.

The TCR beta CDR3 regions were amplified from the RNA transcripts. A first-round RT-PCR of the TCR CDR3 used the HTBI primer set with the Qiagen OneStep RT-PCR kit. Libraries were constructed in a second round of multiplex PCR, after which size selection and purification were carried out. The libraries were sequenced on an Illumina HiSeq2000 using paired-end 100 bp reads. In the original analysis: SOAPnuke was used to process the raw data, removing reads that contained adapters or uncalled bases, had a mean Phred below 15, or lacked an exact match to the constant primer or identifier. High-quality paired reads were merged using COPE v1.2.5, and each unique nucleotide sequence was defined as a clonotype. MiTCR v1.1 was used to align clonotypes to the IMGT TRBV, TRBD and TRBJ reference segments. Analysis was restricted to V-J combinations with a frequency above 0.0001, which covered roughly 99% of repertoires. A TCS score was defined as the ratio of F50 (clonal expansion) to E x V (chaos), with BLOSUM62-based TCRdist applied between CDR3 peptides within each V-J. Welch's t-statistics and random forest reduced just over 500 V-J features to 13, which were used in a naive Bayes classifier (R e1071). Using fastp at Q25 and MiXCR, TCRdb reprocessed the public reads and kept productive beta chains. Each entry is one CDR3 protein sequence, shown with its most common DNA and genes. The V and J calls reflect TCRdb's pipeline rather than the authors' work. This sample comprises a few hundred thousand distinct CDR3 sequences, about 16% of them detected only once. In total, the top ten clones hold roughly 19% of the sample.

The CDR3 spans 14 residues, from the cysteine through the phenylalanine. The read is trimmed to its CDR3 DNA, 42 bases read in frame from base 1. CDR1 and CDR2, looked up from the germline V gene, are SGHTA and FQGNSA. The junction carries 6 bases between V and J, which are trimmed by 2 bases and 1 base respectively. The sample comprised blood. The V gene is TRBV7-2 and the J gene is TRBJ2-1, with no confidently assigned D gene. This clonotype was obtained from a woman aged 60-75 years with Graves' ophthalmopathy. The nucleotide sequence is TGTGCCAGCAGCTTACCGGTGTCCTACAATGAGCAGTTCTTC. Protein translation: CASSLPVSYNEQFF.